These 8 T cell receptor beta chains share one sample of origin, sequenced in a study of CD8 T cells in ankylosing spondylitis. TCRdb itself ran the 5' RACE reads through MiXCR, one entry per CDR3 protein. The data hold under 250,000 distinct CDR3 sequences, with roughly a tenth observed a single time. The sequenced sample consisted of blood, either unsorted or a sorted T cell fraction (not recorded which). The receptors were sampled from a male donor with ankylosing spondylitis or in good health (not recorded which).

This clonotype has a count of ten or more. The chain links TRBV7-3 to TRBJ2-7; D unclear. This CDR3 spans 15 amino acids. The germline V gene encodes CDR1 SGHTA and CDR2 FQGTGA. Trimming stripped 0 bases from V and 2 bases from J, with 11 bases between. The chain's CDR3 is CASSLTPDTTYEQYF. As DNA, the CDR3 is TGTGCCAGCAGCTTAACTCCAGACACTACCTACGAGCAGTACTTC.

Regarding this clonotype: Given a much more abundant clone one base away, this may be a read error. The chain carries TRBV12-3 or TRBV12-4 and TRBJ2-5, with D unclear. There are 15 residues in the CDR3. The CDR3 DNA follows: TGTGCCAGCGGACCATCGGTACATCTCCAAGAGATCCAGTACTTC. Protein product: CASGPSVHLQEIQYF.

This clonotype was counted between two and nine times. This chain joins TRBV20-1 and TRBJ2-2; TRBD2 matches at 9 bases. CDR3 length: 14 amino acids. Germline V gives CDR1 DFQATT, CDR2 SNEGSKA (reference sequence). V dropped 5 bases and J dropped 5; count of bases not matched to a gene: 6. The CDR3 nucleotides read TGCAGTGCTTCTAGCGGGGTGAGGACCGGGGAGCTGTTTTTT. It is translated as CSASSGVRTGELFF.

This clonotype was seen once. Being one base from a much bigger clone, this may be a read error. V and J are TRBV7-2 and TRBJ1-3; D is ambiguous. Germline V lookup: CDR1 SGHTA, CDR2 FQGNSA. The CDR3 length is 15 residues. CDR3 in amino acids: CASSFEVNSGNSIYF. The CDR3 nucleotides are TGTGCCAGCAGCTTCGAGGTGAACTCTGGAAACAGCATATATTTT.

In its sample, this clonotype was seen many times. This CDR3 reads CASSLGGRGANVLTF. The DNA of the CDR3 is TGCGCCAGCAGCTTGGGGGGGCGAGGGGCCAACGTCCTGACTTTC. V is TRBV5-1 and J is TRBJ2-6; a weak D match, TRBD1 (6 bases). The CDR3 totals 15 residues. V gave up 0 bases and J gave up 4 bases, with 8 bases separating them. Germline V gives CDR1 SGHRS, CDR2 YFSETQ. Together with reference TRBV5-1 and TRBJ2-6, the CDR3 gives the full variable domain: KAGVTQTPRYLIKTRGQQVTLSCSPISGHRSVSWYQQTPGQGLQFLFEYFSETQRNKGNFPGRFSGRQFSNSRSEMNVSTLELGDSALYLCASSLGGRGANVLTFGAGSRLTVL.

The chain couples TRBV4-1 to TRBJ1-4; 9 nucleotides line up with TRBD1. Germline V gene data show CDR1 as MGHRA and CDR2 as YSYEKL. CDR3 length: 16 residues. V lost 1 base and J lost 8; bases outside the gene matches: 8. The CDR3 bases are TGCGCCAGCAGCCAAGGGTTCGGGACAGGGTCCGAAAAACTGTTTTTT. It specifies CASSQGFGTGSEKLFF.

This chain joins TRBV7-2 and TRBJ1-6; tentatively, D is TRBD1 (5 bases). Germline V gene data show CDR1 as SGHTA and CDR2 as FQGNSA. The V end was cut by 6 bases, the J end by 2 bases, with 11 bases between. The CDR3 totals 15 residues. For the CDR3, the DNA is TGTGCCAGCAGGGGGGGGGTTGCCTATAATTCACCCCTCCACTTT. Its translation: CASRGGVAYNSPLHF.

This clonotype was seen repeatedly, ten times or more. This rearrangement joins TRBV7-8 to TRBJ2-7, with D maybe TRBD1 (5 bases). V gave up 6 bases and J gave up 6 bases, with 9 bases separating them. The CDR3 spans 11 residues. Germline CDR1 reads SGHVS; CDR2 reads FQNEAQ. CDR3 DNA sequence: TGTGCCAGCAGTTCAGGGTTCGAGCAGTACTTC. Encoded protein: CASSSGFEQYF. The entire variable domain, with the rest obtained from reference TRBV7-8 and TRBJ2-7, is as follows: GAGVSQSPRYKVAKRGQDVALRCDPISGHVSLFWYQQALGQGPEFLTYFQNEAQLDKSGLPSDRFFAERPEGSVSTLKIQRTQQEDSAVYLCASSSGFEQYFGPGTRLTVT.